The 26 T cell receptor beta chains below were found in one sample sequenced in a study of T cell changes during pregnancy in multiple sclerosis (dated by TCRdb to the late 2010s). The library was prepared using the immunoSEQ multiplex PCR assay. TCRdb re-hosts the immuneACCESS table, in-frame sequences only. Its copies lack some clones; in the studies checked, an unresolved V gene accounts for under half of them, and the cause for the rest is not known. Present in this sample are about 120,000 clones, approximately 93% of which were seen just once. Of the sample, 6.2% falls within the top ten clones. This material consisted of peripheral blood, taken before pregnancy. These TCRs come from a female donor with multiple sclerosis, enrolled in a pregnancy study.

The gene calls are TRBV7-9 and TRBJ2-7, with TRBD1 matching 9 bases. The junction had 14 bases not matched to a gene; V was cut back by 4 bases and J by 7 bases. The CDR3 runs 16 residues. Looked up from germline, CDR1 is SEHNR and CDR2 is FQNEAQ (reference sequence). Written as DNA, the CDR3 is TGTGCCAGCAGCTCGCTCCGGGACAGGGACCCGGGGGAGCAGTACTTC. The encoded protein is CASSSLRDRDPGEQYF.

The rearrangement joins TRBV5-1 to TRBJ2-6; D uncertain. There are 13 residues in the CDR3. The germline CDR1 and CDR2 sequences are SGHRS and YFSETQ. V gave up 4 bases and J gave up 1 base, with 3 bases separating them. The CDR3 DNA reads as TGCGCCAGCAGCGAGTCTGGGGCCAACGTCCTGACTTTC. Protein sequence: CASSESGANVLTF.

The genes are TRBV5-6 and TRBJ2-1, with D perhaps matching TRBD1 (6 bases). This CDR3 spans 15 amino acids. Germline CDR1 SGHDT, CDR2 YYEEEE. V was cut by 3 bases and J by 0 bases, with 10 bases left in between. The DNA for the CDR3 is TGTGCCAGCAGCTGGACAGACGGCTCCTACAATGAGCAGTTCTTC. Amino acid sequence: CASSWTDGSYNEQFF.

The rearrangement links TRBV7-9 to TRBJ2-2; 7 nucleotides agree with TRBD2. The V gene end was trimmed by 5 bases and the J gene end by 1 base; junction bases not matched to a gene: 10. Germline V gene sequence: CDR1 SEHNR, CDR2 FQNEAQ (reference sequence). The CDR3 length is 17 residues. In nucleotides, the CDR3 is TGTGCCAGCAGCCGAGGGACTATGACGGGGAACACCGGGGAGCTGTTTTTT. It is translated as CASSRGTMTGNTGELFF.

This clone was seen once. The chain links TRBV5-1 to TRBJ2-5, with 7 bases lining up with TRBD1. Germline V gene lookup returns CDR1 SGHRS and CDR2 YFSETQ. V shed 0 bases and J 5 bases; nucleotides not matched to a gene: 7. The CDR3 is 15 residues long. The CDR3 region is CASSLADRDHETQYF. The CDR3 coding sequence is TGCGCCAGCAGCTTGGCTGACAGGGATCACGAGACCCAGTACTTC.

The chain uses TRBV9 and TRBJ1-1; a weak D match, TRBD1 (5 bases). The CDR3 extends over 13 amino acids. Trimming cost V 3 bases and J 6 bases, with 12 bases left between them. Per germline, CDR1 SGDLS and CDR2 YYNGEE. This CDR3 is CASSESGLPEAFF. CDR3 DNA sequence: TGTGCCAGCAGCGAATCAGGGCTGCCTGAAGCTTTCTTT.

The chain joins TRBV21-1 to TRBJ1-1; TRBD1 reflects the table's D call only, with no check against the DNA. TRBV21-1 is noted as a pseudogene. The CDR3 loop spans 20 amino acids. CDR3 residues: CASSKTPRGRGDLKSSQAFF. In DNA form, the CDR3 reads TGTGCCAGCAGCAAAACCCCTAGGGGCAGGGGTGACCTAAAGAGTAGTCAAGCTTTCTTT.

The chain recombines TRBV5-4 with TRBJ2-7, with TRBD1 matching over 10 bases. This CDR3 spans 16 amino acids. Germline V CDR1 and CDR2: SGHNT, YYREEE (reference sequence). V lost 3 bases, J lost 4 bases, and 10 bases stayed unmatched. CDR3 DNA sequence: TGTGCCAGCAGCTCCGGGACAGGGGAAAATATTTACGAGCAGTACTTC. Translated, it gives CASSSGTGENIYEQYF.

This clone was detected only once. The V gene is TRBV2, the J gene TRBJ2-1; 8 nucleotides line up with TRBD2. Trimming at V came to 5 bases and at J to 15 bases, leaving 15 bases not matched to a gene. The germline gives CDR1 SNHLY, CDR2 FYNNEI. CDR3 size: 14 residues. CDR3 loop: CASSSAGGLQSRFF. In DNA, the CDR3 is TGTGCCAGCAGTTCCGCGGGGGGACTCCAGAGCAGGTTCTTC.

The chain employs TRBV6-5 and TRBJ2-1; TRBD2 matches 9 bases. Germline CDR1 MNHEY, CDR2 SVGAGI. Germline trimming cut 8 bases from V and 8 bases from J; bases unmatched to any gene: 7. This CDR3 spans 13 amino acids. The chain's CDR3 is CASGSGRLDEQFF. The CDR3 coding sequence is TGTGCCAGCGGGAGCGGGAGGCTCGATGAGCAGTTCTTC.

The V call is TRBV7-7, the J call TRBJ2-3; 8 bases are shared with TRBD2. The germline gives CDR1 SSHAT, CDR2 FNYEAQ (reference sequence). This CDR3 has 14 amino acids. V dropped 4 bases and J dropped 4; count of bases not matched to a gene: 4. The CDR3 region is CASSSGLESDTQYF. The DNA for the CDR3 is TGTGCCAGCAGCTCGGGACTAGAGTCAGATACGCAGTATTTT.

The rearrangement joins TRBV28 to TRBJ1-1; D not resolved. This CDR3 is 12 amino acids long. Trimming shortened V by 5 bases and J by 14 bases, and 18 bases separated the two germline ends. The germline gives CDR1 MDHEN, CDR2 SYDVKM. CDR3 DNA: TGTGCCAGCAGTACGGGTGCCTTACGCGGCTTCTTT. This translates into CASSTGALRGFF.

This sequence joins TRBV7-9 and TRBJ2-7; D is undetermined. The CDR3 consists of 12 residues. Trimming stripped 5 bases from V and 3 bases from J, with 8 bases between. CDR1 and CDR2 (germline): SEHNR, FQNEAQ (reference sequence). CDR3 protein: CASSTPGYEQYF. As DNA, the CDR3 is TGTGCCAGCAGCACTCCCGGCTACGAGCAGTACTTC. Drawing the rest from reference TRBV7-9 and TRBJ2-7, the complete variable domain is DTGVSQNPRHKITKRGQNVTFRCDPISEHNRLYWYRQTLGQGPEFLTYFQNEAQLEKSRLLSDRFSAERPKGSFSTLEIQRTEQGDSAMYLCASSTPGYEQYFGPGTRLTVT.

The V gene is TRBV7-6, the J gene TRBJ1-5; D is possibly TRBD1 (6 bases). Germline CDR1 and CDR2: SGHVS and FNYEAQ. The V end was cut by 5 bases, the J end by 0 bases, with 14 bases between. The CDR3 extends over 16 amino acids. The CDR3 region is CASSRGGSYSNQPQHF. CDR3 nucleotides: TGTGCCAGCAGCCGCGGGGGCTCGTATAGCAATCAGCCCCAGCATTTT.

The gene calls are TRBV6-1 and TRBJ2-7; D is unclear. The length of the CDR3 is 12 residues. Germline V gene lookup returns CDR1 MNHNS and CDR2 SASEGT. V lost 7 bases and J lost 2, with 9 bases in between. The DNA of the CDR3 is TGTGCCAGCAACGACATCGCCTACGAGCAGTACTTC. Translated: CASNDIAYEQYF.

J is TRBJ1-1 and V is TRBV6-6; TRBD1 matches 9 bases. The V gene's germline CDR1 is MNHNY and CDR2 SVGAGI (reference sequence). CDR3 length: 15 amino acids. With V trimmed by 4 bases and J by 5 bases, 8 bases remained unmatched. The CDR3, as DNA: TGTGCCAGCAGTTCTGGGACAGGGATAGGGACTGAAGCTTTCTTT. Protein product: CASSSGTGIGTEAFF.

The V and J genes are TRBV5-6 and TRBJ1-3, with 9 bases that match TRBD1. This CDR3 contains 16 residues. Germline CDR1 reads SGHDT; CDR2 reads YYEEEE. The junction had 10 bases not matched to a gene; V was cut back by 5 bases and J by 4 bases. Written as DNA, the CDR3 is TGTGCCAGCAGTGTCCCGGGACAGGGTTCAGGAAACACCATATATTTT. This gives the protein CASSVPGQGSGNTIYF.

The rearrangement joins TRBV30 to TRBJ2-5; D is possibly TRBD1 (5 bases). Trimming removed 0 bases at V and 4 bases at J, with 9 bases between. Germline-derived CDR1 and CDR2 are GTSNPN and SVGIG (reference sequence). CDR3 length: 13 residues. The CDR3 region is CAWSVRRGETQYF. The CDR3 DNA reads TGTGCCTGGAGTGTACGTAGGGGAGAGACCCAGTACTTC.

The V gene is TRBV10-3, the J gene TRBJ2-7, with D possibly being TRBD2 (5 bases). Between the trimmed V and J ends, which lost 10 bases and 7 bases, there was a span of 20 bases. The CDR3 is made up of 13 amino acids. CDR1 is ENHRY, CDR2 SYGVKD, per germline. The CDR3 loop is CATTTTHEGEQYF. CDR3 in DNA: TGTGCCACAACGACCACTCACGAGGGTGAGCAGTACTTC.

CDR3 DNA: TGTGCCAGCAGCTTAGCGGGAGGTTCCACCGGGGAGCTGTTTTTT. This gives the protein CASSLAGGSTGELFF. This chain links TRBV7-9 with TRBJ2-2; tentative D call: TRBD2 (6 bases). Trimming removed 0 bases from V and 4 bases from J, with 9 bases in between. CDR1 and CDR2 (germline): SEHNR, FQNEAQ (reference sequence). This CDR3 has 15 amino acids.

The chain's CDR3 is CASNDRGYGYTF. In DNA form, the CDR3 reads TGTGCCAGCAACGACAGGGGCTATGGCTACACCTTC. The chain couples TRBV21-1 to TRBJ1-2; TRBD1, the table's D call, lacks a check against the DNA. TRBV21-1 is a listed pseudogene. The CDR3 covers 12 residues.

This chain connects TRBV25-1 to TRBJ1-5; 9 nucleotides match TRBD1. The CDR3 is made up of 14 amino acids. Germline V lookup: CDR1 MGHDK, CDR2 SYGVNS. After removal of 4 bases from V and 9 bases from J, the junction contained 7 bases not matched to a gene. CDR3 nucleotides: TGTGCCAGCAGTGGTGGACAGGGGAGAGGGCCCCAGCATTTT. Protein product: CASSGGQGRGPQHF.

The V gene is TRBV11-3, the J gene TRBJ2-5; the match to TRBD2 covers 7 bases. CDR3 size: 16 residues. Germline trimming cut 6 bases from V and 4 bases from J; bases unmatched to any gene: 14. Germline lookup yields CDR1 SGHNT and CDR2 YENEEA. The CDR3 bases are TGTGCCAGCAGGCCCCCGGGGGAGGGTTCCGTAGAGACCCAGTACTTC. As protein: CASRPPGEGSVETQYF.

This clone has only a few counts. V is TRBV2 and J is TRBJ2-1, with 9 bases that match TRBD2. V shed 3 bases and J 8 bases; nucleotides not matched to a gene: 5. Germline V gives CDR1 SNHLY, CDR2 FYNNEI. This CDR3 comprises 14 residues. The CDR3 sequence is CASSDLRGGYEQFF. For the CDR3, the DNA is TGTGCCAGCAGTGATTTGCGGGGGGGCTATGAGCAGTTCTTC.

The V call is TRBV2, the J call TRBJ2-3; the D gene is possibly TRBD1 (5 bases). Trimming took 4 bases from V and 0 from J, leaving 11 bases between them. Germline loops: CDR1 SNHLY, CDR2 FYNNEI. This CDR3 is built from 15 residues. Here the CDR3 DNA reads TGTGCCAGCAGTGGGGGCGGTGCTAGCACAGATACGCAGTATTTT. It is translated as CASSGGGASTDTQYF. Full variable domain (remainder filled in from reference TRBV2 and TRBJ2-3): EPEVTQTPSHQVTQMGQEVILRCVPISNHLYFYWYRQILGQKVEFLVSFYNNEISEKSEIFDDQFSVERPDGSNFTLKIRSTKLEDSAMYFCASSGGGASTDTQYFGPGTRLTVL.

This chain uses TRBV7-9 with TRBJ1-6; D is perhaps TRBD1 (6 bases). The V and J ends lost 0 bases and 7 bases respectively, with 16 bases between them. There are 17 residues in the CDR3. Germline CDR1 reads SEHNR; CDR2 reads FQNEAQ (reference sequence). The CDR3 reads CASSLAQGFGKNSPLHF. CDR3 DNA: TGTGCCAGCAGCTTAGCCCAGGGGTTCGGTAAGAATTCACCCCTCCACTTT.